A selection of T cell receptor beta chains follows, all from one sample in a study of control samples from healthy donors and cancer patients. Produced via immunoSEQ multiplex PCR; TCRdb's table is partial and in-frame only. The data contain tens of thousands of clones, around 90% of them singletons. Input material: PBMCs. The source is a woman aged 55-69 years with head and neck cancer. Both conserved end residues are part of each CDR3. D genes are given only for firm matches. Only some rows state a clone size, as once, few, many or a class for expanded clones.

d_gene	v_gene	j_gene	abundance	CDR3aa	CDR3nt
NA	TRBV27	TRBJ1-1	NA	CASSGNPRRENTEAFF	TGTGCCAGCAGTGGAAACCCCCGCAGAGAGAACACTGAAGCTTTCTTT
NA	TRBV2	TRBJ1-3	NA	CASSVDSISSGNTIYF	TGTGCCAGCAGTGTAGACAGCATCAGCTCTGGAAACACCATATATTTT
NA	TRBV20-1	TRBJ1-5	NA	CSASYGSNQPQHF	TGCAGTGCTAGTTACGGGAGCAATCAGCCCCAGCATTTT
NA	TRBV30	TRBJ1-5	once	CAWSGRGDQPQHF	TGTGCCTGGAGTGGGAGGGGGGATCAGCCCCAGCATTTT
NA	TRBV5-1	TRBJ1-2	NA	CASSLSGKLDYGYTF	TGCGCCAGCAGCTTGTCAGGCAAGTTGGACTATGGCTACACCTTC
NA	TRBV9	TRBJ1-4	NA	CASSVGQVPPQKLFF	TGTGCCAGCAGCGTAGGACAGGTACCCCCTCAAAAACTGTTTTTT
NA	TRBV5-1	TRBJ2-1	NA	CASSPVRNSYNEQFF	TGCGCCAGCAGCCCGGTGCGTAACTCCTACAATGAGCAGTTCTTC
NA	TRBV6-5	TRBJ2-3	NA	CASSREGRTDTQYF	TGTGCCAGCAGTCGTGAGGGGAGAACAGATACGCAGTATTTT
TRBD1	TRBV10-3	TRBJ1-1	NA	CAIRKGATGPTEAFF	TGTGCCATCAGGAAGGGTGCGACAGGGCCCACTGAAGCTTTCTTT
TRBD1	TRBV12-3/TRBV12-4	TRBJ2-7	NA	CASSPGQGREQYF	TGTGCCAGCAGTCCCGGACAGGGCCGCGAGCAGTACTTC
TRBD1	TRBV12-5	TRBJ1-2	NA	CASGFIQGAYGYTF	TGTGCTAGTGGTTTCATCCAGGGGGCGTATGGCTACACCTTC
NA	TRBV4-3	TRBJ2-2	few	CASSQVAGPTGELFF	TGCGCCAGCAGCCAAGTTGCGGGACCCACCGGGGAGCTGTTTTTT
TRBD1	TRBV6-5	TRBJ1-4	NA	CASSYSGTGEEKLFF	TGTGCCAGCAGTTACTCAGGGACAGGGGAGGAAAAACTGTTTTTT
NA	TRBV7-9	TRBJ1-2	NA	CASSLGGVFGYTF	TGTGCCAGCAGCTTAGGTGGGGTCTTTGGCTACACCTTC
TRBD2	TRBV4-3	TRBJ2-7	NA	CASSQDVGLAFSEQYF	TGCGCCAGCAGCCAAGATGTGGGACTAGCGTTCTCCGAGCAGTACTTC
NA	TRBV7-9	TRBJ2-3	NA	CASNGRGVNTQYF	TGTGCCAGCAACGGTCGAGGGGTAAATACGCAGTATTTT
TRBD2	TRBV29-1	TRBJ2-2	NA	CSVDQTSGNTGELFF	TGCAGCGTAGACCAGACTAGCGGGAACACCGGGGAGCTGTTTTTT
NA	TRBV7-2	TRBJ1-3	few	CASSLSGSSGNTIYF	TGTGCCAGCAGCTTATCGGGGAGCTCTGGAAACACCATATATTTT
NA	TRBV6-5	TRBJ1-2	few	CASSSNFGGTDGYTF	TGTGCCAGCAGTAGTAATTTTGGGGGCACGGATGGCTACACCTTC